This TCR beta chain was identified in a study of OX40 agonist ivuxolimab in advanced cancers. The study, taken as a whole, reports: Dose levels from 0.1 to 3.0 mg/kg saw CD4+ and CD8+ blood T cells expand clonally by week 6. A proportion of nonresponders additionally exhibited low normalized T-cell clonal expansion. What antigens the expanded peripheral T cells recognized was never established.

Between the trimmed V and J ends, which lost 2 bases and 1 base, there was a span of 11 bases. Germline CDR1 and CDR2: MNHNS and SASEGT. The length of the CDR3 is 15 residues. TCRdb's table, derived via immunoSEQ multiplex PCR, lists solely in-frame clones and lacks some. The data show about 50,000 clones, almost 90% seen once. To note about this clone: Its antigen is unknown.

Patients with a history of autoimmune disease or on systemic immunosuppression were excluded. Material: CD4+ or CD8+ T cells sorted from blood, obtained in a trial of the OX40 agonist ivuxolimab. The chain joins TRBV6-1 to TRBJ2-5, with D uncertain. The clonotype originates from an adult with an advanced solid tumor such as melanoma, head and neck, liver or kidney cancer. The CDR3 spells CASSERRQIQETQYF. The CDR3 DNA reads TGTGCCAGCAGTGAAAGACGTCAGATCCAAGAGACCCAGTACTTC.